The clone carrying this T cell receptor beta chain was found once. Other DNA sequences within the sample encode an identical CDR3. The assay was immunoSEQ multiplex PCR, and TCRdb's table has in-frame clones only and misses some. The repertoire has 260,000 or so clones, approximately 80% of them found once; the top ten carry about an eighth. This record belongs to a study of control samples from healthy donors and cancer patients. V was trimmed by 0 bases and J by 3 bases, leaving 5 bases between them. Germline V gives CDR1 SGHRS, CDR2 YFSETQ. The CDR3 runs to 13 residues. The chain is built from TRBV5-1 and TRBJ2-3, with no clear D. Sequencing was carried out using PBMCs. The clonotype comes from a woman aged 60-75 years with lung cancer. The CDR3 DNA sequence: TGCGCCAGCAGCTTGGTGGGGACAGATACGCAGTATTTT. Protein product: CASSLVGTDTQYF. The complete variable domain, with remaining parts taken from reference TRBV5-1 and TRBJ2-3, reads KAGVTQTPRYLIKTRGQQVTLSCSPISGHRSVSWYQQTPGQGLQFLFEYFSETQRNKGNFPGRFSGRQFSNSRSEMNVSTLELGDSALYLCASSLVGTDTQYFGPGTRLTVL.